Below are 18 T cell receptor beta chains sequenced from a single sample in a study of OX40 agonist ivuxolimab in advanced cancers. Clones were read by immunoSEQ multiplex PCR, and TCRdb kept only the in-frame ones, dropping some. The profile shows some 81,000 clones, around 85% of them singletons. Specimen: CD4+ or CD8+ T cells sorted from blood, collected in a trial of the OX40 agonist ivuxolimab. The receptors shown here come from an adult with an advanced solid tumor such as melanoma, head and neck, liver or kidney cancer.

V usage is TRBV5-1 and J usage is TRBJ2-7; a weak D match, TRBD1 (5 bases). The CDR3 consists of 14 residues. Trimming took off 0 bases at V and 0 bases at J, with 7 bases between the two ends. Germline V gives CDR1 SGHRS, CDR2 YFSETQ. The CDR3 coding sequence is TGCGCCAGCAGCTTGGGACAGATCTCCTACGAGCAGTACTTC. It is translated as CASSLGQISYEQYF.

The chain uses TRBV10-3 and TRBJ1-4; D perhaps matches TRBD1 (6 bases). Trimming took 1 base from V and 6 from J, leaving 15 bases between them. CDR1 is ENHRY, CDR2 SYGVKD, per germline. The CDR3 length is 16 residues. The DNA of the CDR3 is TGTGCCATCAGTGAGTTTGCGGGGGACACCGATGAAAAACTGTTTTTT. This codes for CAISEFAGDTDEKLFF.

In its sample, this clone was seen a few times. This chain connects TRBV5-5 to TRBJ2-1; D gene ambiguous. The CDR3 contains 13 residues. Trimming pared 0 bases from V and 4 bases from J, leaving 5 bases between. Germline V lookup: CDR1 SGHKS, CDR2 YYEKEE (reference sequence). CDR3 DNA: TGTGCCAGCAGCTTGGGACTGTACAATGAGCAGTTCTTC. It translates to CASSLGLYNEQFF.

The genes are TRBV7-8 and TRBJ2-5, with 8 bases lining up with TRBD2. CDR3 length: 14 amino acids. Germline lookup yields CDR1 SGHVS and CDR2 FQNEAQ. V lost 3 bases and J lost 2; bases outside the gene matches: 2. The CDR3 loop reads CASSFPGGQETQYF. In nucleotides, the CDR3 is TGTGCCAGCAGCTTCCCGGGGGGGCAAGAGACCCAGTACTTC.

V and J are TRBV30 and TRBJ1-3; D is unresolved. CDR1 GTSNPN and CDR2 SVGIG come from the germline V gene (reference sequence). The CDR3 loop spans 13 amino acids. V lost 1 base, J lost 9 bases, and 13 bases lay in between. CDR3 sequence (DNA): TGTGCCTGGAGTGGCCGACCGGGAGGCACCATATATTTT. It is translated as CAWSGRPGGTIYF.

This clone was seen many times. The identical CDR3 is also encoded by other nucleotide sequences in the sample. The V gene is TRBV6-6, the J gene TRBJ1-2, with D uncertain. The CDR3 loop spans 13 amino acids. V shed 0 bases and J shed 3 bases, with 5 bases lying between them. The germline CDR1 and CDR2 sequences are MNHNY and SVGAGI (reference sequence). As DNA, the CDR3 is TGTGCCAGCAGTTACTCCGGGGACTATGGCTACACCTTC. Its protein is CASSYSGDYGYTF.

CDR3 coding DNA: TGTGCCAGCAGCGTAGGCGATCTTTGGGCTAGTAGTAATTCACCCCTCCACTTT. It translates to CASSVGDLWASSNSPLHF. The chain combines TRBV9 with TRBJ1-6; D call uncertain. V lost 0 bases, J lost 6 bases, and 19 bases lay in between. The CDR3 totals 18 residues. CDR1 is SGDLS, CDR2 YYNGEE, per germline.

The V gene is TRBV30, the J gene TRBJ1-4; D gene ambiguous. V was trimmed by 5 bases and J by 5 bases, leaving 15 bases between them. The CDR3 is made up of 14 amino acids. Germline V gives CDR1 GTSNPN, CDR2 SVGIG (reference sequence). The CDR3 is CAWAGAVQNEKLFF. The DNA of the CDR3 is TGTGCCTGGGCGGGAGCGGTACAGAATGAAAAACTGTTTTTT.

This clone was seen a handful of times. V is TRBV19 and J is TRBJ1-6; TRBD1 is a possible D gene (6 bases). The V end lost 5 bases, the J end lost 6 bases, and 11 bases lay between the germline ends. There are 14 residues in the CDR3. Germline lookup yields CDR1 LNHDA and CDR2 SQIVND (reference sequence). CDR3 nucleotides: TGTGCCAGTAGTGGACAGTGGGGTAATTCACCCCTCCACTTT. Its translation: CASSGQWGNSPLHF.

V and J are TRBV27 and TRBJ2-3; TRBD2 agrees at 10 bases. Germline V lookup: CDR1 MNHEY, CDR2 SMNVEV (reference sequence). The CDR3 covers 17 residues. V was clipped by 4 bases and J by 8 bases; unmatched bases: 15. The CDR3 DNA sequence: TGTGCCAGCAGTTCTGGGCCTCCTAGCGGGAGCTTGGGTACGCAGTATTTT. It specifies CASSSGPPSGSLGTQYF.

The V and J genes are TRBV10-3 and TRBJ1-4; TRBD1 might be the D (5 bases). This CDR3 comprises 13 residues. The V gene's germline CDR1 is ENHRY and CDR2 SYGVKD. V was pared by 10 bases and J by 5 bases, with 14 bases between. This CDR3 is CATRRGLNEKLFF. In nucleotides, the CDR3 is TGTGCCACCCGTAGGGGACTGAATGAAAAACTGTTTTTT.

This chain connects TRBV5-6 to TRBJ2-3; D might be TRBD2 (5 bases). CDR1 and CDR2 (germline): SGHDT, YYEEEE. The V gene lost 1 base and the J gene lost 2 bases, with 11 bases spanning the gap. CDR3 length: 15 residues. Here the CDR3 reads CASSLRASFTDTQYF. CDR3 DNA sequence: TGTGCCAGCAGCTTGAGGGCTAGCTTCACAGATACGCAGTATTTT.

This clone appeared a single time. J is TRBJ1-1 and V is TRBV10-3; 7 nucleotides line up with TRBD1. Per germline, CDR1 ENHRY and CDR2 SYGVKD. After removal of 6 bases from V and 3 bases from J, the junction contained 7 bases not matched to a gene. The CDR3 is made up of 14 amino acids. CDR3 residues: CAISRDRVDTEAFF. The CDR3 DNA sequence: TGTGCCATCAGCCGAGACAGGGTGGACACTGAAGCTTTCTTT.

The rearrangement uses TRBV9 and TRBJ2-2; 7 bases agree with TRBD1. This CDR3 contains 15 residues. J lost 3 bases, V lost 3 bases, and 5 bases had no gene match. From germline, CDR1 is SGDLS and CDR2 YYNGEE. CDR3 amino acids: CASSGTGVDTGELFF. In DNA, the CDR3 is TGTGCCAGCAGCGGAACAGGGGTCGACACCGGGGAGCTGTTTTTT.

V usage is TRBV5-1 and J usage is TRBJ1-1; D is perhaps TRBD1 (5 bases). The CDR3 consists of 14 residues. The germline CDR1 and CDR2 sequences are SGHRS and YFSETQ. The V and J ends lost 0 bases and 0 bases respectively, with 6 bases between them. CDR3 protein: CASSLEGMNTEAFF. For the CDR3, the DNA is TGCGCCAGCAGCTTGGAGGGGATGAACACTGAAGCTTTCTTT.

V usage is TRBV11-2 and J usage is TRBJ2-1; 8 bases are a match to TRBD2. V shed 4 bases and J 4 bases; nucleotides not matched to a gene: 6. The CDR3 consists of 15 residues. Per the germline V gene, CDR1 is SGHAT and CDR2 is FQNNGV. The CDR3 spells CASSSSASGYNEQFF. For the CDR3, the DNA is TGTGCCAGCAGCTCGTCGGCTAGCGGGTACAATGAGCAGTTCTTC. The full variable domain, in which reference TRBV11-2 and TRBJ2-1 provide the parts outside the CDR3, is EAGVAQSPRYKIIEKRQSVAFWCNPISGHATLYWYQQILGQGPKLLIQFQNNGVVDDSQLPKDRFSAERLKGVDSTLKIQPAKLEDSAVYLCASSSSASGYNEQFFGPGTRLTVL.

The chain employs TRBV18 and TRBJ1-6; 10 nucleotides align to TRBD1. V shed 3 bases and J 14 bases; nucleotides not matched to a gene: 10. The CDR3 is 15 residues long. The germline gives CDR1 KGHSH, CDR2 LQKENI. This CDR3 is CASSPGTGDIQALHF. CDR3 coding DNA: TGTGCCAGCTCACCCGGGACAGGGGATATTCAGGCCCTCCACTTT.

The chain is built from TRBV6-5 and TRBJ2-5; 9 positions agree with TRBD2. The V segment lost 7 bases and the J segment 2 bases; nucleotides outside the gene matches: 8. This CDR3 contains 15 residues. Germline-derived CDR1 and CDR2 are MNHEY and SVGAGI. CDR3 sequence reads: CASKEAGGTQETQYF. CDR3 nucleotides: TGTGCCAGCAAGGAAGCGGGGGGCACACAAGAGACCCAGTACTTC.